This T cell receptor (beta chain) was recovered during a study of T cell responses to AZD1222 COVID-19 vaccine. General study findings and limits: Of the AZD1222 recipients, only 5 or 6 were seropositive at baseline. Spike-specific TCR breadth and depth both grew after two AZD1222 doses.

Germline assignment: CDR1 LNHDA and CDR2 SQIVND (reference sequence). The V end lost 10 bases, the J end lost 10 bases, and 14 bases lay between the germline ends. This CDR3 region has 12 residues. Sequencing was performed with immunoSEQ multiplex PCR; in TCRdb, only in-frame clones are kept and a portion is missing. The profile shows around 130,000 clones, about 91% of them singletons. Notes on this clone: The antigen is not known.

This clonotype was obtained from an adult who received the AZD1222 COVID-19 vaccine. The J gene is TRBJ2-6, the V gene TRBV19; D not resolved. The sequences come from peripheral blood, collected 28 days after the second AZD1222 dose. The CDR3 DNA sequence: TGTGCCACCGGGCCTAACCGGAACGTCCTGACTTTC. This encodes CATGPNRNVLTF.